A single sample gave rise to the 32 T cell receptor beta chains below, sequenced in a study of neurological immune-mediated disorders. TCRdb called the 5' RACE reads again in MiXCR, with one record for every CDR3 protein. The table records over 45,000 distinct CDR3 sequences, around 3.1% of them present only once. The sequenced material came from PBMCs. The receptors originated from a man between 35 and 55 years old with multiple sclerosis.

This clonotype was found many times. Here the CDR3 reads CASSQAGSDYNSPLHF. CDR3 sequence (DNA): TGTGCCAGCAGCCAAGCGGGGAGTGACTATAATTCACCCCTCCACTTT. V and J are TRBV3-1 and TRBJ1-6; D remains ambiguous. This CDR3 has 16 amino acids. Germline V CDR1 and CDR2: LGHDT, YNNKEL (reference sequence). V lost 1 base to trimming and J lost 3 bases, with 10 bases between them.

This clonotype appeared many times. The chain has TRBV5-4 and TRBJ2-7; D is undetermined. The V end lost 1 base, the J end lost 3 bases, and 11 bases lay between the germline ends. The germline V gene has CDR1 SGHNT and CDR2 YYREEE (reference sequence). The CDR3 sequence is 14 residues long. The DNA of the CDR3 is TGTGCCAGCAGCTTGATCGGTACGGACTACGAGCAGTACTTC. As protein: CASSLIGTDYEQYF.

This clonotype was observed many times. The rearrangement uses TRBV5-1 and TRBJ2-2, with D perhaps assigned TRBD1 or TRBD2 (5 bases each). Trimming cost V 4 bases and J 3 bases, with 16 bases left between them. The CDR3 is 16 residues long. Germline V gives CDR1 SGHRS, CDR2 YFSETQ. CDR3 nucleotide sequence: TGCGCCAGCAGCCTGGGACCGATGGGCGACACCGGGGAGCTGTTTTTT. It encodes CASSLGPMGDTGELFF.

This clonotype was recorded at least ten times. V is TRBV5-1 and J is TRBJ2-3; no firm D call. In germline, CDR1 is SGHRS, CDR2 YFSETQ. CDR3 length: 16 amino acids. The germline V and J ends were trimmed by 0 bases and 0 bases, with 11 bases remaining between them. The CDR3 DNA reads TGCGCCAGCAGCTTGGCGGTGGAAGAGAGCACAGATACGCAGTATTTT. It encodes CASSLAVEESTDTQYF.

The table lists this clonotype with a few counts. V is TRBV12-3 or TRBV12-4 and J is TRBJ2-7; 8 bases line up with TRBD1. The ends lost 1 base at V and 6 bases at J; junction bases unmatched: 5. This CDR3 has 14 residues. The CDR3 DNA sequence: TGTGCCAGCAGTTTAGATCAGGGGGCAGGCGAGCAGTACTTC. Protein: CASSLDQGAGEQYF.

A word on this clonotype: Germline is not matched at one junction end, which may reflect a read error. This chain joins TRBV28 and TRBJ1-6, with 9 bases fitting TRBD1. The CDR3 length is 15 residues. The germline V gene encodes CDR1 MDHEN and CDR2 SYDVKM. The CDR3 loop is CASTPGQGGNSPLNF. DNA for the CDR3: TGTGCCAGCACCCCGGGACAGGGAGGCAATTCACCCCTCAACTTT.

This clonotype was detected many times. The CDR3 DNA follows: TGTGCCATCGGAAGCGGGGAAGAGACCCAGTACTTC. This encodes CAIGSGEETQYF. The chain joins TRBV10-3 to TRBJ2-5; 7 bases line up with TRBD2. V lost 8 bases and J lost 3; bases outside the gene matches: 3. The germline CDR1 and CDR2 sequences are ENHRY and SYGVKD. CDR3 size: 12 residues.

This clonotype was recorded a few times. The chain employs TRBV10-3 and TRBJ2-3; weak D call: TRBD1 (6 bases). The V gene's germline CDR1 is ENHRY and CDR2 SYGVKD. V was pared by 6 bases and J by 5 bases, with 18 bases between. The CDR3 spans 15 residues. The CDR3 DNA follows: TGTGCCATCAGGGAAGACTACAGGGAAGGAGATACGCAGTATTTT. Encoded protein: CAIREDYREGDTQYF.

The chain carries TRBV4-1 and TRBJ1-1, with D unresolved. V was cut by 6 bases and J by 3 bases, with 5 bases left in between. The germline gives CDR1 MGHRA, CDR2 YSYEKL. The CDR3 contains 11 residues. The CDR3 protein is CASRRDTEAFF. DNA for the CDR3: TGCGCCAGCAGACGGGACACTGAAGCTTTCTTT.

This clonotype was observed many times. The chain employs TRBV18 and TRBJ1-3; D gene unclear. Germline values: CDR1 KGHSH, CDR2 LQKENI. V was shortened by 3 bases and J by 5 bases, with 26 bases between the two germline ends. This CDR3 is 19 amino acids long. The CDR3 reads CASSPFGGREIATRNTIYF. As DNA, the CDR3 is TGTGCCAGCTCACCTTTTGGAGGGCGGGAGATTGCTACGCGAAACACCATATATTTT.

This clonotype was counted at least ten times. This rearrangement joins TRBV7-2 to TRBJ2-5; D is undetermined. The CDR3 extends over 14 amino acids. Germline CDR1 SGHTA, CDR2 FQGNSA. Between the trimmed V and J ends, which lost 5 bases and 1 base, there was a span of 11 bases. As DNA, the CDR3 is TGTGCCAGCAGCCGCGTTAGAGCCCAAGAGACCCAGTACTTC. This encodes CASSRVRAQETQYF.

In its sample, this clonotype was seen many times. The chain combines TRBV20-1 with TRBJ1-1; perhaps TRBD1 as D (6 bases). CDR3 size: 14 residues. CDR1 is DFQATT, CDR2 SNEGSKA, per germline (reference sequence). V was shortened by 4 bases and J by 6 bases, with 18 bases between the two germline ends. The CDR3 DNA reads TGCAGTGCTACCCGGGACAAACTTAGTCCTGAAGCTTTCTTT. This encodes CSATRDKLSPEAFF.

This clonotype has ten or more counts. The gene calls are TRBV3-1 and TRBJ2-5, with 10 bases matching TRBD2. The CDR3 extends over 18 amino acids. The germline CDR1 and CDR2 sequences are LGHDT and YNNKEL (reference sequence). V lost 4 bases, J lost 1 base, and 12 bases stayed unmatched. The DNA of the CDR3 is TGTGCCAGCAGCCCCTCCGAGGTAGCGGGGGGCACCCAAGAGACCCAGTACTTC. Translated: CASSPSEVAGGTQETQYF.

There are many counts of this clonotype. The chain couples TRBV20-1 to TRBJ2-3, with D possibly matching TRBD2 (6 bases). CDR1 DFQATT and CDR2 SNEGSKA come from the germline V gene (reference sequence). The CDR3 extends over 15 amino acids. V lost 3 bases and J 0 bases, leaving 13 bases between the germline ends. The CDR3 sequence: CSASRDFLSTDTQYF. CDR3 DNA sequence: TGCAGTGCTAGCAGGGACTTCTTAAGCACAGATACGCAGTATTTT.

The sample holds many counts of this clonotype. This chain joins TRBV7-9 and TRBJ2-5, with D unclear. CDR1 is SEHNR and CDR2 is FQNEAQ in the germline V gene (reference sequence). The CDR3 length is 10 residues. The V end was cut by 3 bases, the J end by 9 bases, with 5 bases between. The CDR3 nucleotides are TGTGCCAGCAGCTTTCCTGCCCAGTACTTC. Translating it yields CASSFPAQYF.

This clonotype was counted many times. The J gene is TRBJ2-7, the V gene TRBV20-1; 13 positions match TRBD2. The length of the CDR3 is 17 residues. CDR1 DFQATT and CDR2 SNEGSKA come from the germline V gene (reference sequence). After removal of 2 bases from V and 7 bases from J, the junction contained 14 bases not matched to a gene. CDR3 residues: CSARSWGLAGSRGEQYF. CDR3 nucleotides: TGCAGTGCTAGATCCTGGGGACTAGCGGGGAGCAGGGGAGAGCAGTACTTC.

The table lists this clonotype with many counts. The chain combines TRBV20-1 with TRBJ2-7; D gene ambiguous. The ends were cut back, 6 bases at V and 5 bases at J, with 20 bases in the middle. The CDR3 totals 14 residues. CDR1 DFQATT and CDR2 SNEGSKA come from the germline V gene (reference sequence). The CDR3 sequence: CSASDGISGNEQYF. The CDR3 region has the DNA TGCAGTGCGAGCGATGGGATCTCGGGTAACGAGCAGTACTTC.

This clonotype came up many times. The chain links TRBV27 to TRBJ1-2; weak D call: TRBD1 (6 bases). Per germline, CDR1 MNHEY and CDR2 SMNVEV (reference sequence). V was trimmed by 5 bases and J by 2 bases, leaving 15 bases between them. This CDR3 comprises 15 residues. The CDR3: CASSPTLQGNYGYTF. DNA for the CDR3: TGTGCCAGCAGTCCTACTCTACAGGGAAACTATGGCTACACCTTC.

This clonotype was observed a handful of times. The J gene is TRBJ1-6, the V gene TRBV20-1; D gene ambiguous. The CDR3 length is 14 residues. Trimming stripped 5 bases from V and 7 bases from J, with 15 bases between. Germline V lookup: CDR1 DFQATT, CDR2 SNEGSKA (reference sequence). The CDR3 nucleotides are TGCAGTGCTGGTCCGGGAAAGAAGAATTCACCCCTCCACTTT. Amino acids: CSAGPGKKNSPLHF.

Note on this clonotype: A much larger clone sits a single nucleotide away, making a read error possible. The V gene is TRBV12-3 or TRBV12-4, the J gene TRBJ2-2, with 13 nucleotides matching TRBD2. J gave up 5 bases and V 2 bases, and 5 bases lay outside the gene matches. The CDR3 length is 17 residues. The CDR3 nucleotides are TGTGCCAGCAGTTTAACTAGCGGGGGGGCGAGTACCGGGGAGCTGTTTTTT. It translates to CASSLTSGGASTGELFF.

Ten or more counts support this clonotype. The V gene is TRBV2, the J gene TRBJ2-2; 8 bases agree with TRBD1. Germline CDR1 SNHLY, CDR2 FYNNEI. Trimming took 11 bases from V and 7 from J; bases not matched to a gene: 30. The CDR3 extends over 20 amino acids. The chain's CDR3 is CAAPRNPQDRDNKWNGELFF. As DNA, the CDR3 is TGTGCCGCCCCAAGGAACCCCCAGGACAGGGATAATAAGTGGAACGGGGAGCTGTTTTTT. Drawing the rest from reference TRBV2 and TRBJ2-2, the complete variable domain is EPEVTQTPSHQVTQMGQEVILRCVPISNHLYFYWYRQILGQKVEFLVSFYNNEISEKSEIFDDQFSVERPDGSNFTLKIRSTKLEDSAMYFCAAPRNPQDRDNKWNGELFFGEGSRLTVL.

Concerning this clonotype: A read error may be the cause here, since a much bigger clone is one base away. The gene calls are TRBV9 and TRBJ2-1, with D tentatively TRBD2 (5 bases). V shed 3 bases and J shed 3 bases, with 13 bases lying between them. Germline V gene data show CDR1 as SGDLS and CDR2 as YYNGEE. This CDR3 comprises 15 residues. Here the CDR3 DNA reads TGTGCCAGCAGCGCGGACTTGAAAATCTACAATGAGCAGTTCTTC. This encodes CASSADLKIYNEQFF.

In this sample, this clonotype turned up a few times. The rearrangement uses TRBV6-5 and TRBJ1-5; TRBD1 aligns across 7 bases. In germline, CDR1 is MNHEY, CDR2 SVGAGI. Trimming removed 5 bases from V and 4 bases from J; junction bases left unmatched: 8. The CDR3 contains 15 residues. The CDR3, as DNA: TGTGCCAGCAGTACCGGGACAGCGCGGAATCAGCCCCAGCATTTT. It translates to CASSTGTARNQPQHF.

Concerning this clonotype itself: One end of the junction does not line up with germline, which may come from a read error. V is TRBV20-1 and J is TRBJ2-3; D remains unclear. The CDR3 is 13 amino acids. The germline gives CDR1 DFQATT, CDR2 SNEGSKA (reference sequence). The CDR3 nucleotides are TGCGGTGCTAGAGATCCTCGCACAGATACGCAGTATTTT. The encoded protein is CGARDPRTDTQYF.

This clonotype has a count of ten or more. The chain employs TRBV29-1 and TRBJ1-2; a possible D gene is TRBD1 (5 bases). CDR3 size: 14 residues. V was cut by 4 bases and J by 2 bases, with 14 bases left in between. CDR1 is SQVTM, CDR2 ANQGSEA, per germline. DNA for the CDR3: TGCAGCGTTGGGCCGACCCGGGACAACTATGGCTACACCTTC. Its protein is CSVGPTRDNYGYTF. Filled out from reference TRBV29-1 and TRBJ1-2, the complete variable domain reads SAVISQKPSRDICQRGTSLTIQCQVDSQVTMMFWYRQQPGQSLTLIATANQGSEATYESGFVIDKFPISRPNLTFSTLTVSNMSPEDSSIYLCSVGPTRDNYGYTFGSGTRLTVV.

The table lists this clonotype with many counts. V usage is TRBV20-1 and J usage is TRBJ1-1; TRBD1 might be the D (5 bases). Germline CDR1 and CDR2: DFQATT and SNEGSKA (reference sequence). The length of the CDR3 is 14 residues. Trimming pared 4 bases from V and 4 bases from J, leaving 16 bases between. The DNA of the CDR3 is TGCAGTGCTACTTTGGGCAGGGTAGGCACTGAAGCTTTCTTT. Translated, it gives CSATLGRVGTEAFF.

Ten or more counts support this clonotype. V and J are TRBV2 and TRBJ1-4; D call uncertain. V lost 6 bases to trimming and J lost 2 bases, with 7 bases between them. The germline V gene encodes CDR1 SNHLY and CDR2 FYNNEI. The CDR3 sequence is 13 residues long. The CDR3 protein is CASRARTNEKLFF. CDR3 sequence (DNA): TGTGCCAGCAGGGCTCGTACTAATGAAAAACTGTTTTTT.

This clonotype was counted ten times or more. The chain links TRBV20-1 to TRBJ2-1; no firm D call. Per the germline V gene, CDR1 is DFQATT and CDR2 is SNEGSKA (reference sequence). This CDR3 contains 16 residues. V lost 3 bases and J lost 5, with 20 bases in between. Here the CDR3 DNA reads TGCAGTGCTAGCGTACACACGGCTCCTGGAAACAATGAGCAGTTCTTC. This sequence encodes CSASVHTAPGNNEQFF.

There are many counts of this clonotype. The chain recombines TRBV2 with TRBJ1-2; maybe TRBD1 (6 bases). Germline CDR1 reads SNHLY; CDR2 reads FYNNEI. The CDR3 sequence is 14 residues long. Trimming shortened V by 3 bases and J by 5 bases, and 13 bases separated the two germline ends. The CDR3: CASSEQGHLYGYTF. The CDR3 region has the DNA TGTGCCAGCAGTGAGCAGGGACACTTATATGGCTACACCTTC. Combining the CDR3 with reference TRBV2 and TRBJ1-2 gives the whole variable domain EPEVTQTPSHQVTQMGQEVILRCVPISNHLYFYWYRQILGQKVEFLVSFYNNEISEKSEIFDDQFSVERPDGSNFTLKIRSTKLEDSAMYFCASSEQGHLYGYTFGSGTRLTVV.

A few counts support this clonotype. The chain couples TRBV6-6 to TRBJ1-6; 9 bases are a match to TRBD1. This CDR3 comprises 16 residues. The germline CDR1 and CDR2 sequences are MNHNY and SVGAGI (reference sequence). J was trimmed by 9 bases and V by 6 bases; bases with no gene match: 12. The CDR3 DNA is TGTGCCAGCAGATTAAAGAACAGGGGGCTGGGTTCACCCCTCCACTTT. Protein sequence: CASRLKNRGLGSPLHF.

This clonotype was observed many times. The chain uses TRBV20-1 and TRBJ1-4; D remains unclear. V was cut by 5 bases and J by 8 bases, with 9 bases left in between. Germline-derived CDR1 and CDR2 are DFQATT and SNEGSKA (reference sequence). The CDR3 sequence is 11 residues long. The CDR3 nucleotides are TGCAGTGCTCCTGAGCGGGAAAAACTGTTTTTT. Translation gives CSAPEREKLFF.

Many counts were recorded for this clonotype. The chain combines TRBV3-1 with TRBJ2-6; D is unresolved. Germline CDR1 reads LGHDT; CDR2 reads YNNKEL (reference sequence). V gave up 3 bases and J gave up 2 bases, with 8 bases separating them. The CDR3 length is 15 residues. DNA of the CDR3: TGTGCCAGCAGCCATGGGCAGCCTGGGGCCAACGTCCTGACTTTC. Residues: CASSHGQPGANVLTF. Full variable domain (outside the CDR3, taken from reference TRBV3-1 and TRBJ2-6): DTAVSQTPKYLVTQMGNDKSIKCEQNLGHDTMYWYKQDSKKFLKIMFSYNNKELIINETVPNRFSPKSPDKAHLNLHINSLELGDSAVYFCASSHGQPGANVLTFGAGSRLTVL.